This TCR beta chain was retrieved from a study of blood T cells in healthy people across ages. Those donating, healthy Caucasian individuals from Russia, were aged roughly 6 to 95. A sample-barcoded 5' primer and a J-beta primer mix were used in a second PCR of roughly 6 to 11 cycles. MiXCR was run by TCRdb on the 5' RACE reads, yielding one entry per CDR3 protein. The sample records 780,000 or so distinct CDR3 sequences, approximately 60% being singletons. CDR3 length equals 15 residues. The germline gives CDR1 DFQATT, CDR2 SNEGSKA (reference sequence). Trimming shortened V by 6 bases and J by 3 bases, and 19 bases separated the two germline ends.

The clonotype originates from a man aged 40-55 years in good health. The V gene is TRBV20-1, the J gene TRBJ2-3; D perhaps matches TRBD2 (6 bases). The sample was blood. The CDR3 loop is CSAPRPGVGTDTQYF. CDR3 bases: TGCAGTGCCCCGCGGCCGGGAGTGGGGACAGATACGCAGTATTTT.